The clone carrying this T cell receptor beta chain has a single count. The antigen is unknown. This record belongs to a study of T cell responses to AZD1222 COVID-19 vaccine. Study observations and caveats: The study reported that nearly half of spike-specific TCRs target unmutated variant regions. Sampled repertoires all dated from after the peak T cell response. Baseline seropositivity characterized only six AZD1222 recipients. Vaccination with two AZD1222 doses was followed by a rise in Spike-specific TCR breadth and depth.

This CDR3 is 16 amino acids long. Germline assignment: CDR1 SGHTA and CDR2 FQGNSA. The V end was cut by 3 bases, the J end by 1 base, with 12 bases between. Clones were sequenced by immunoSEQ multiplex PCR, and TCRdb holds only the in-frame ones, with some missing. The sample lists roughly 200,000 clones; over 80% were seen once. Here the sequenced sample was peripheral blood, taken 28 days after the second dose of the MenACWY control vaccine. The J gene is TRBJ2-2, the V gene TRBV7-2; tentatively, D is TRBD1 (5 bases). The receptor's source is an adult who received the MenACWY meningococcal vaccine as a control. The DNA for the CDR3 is TGTGCCAGCAGCTTTCAAGGGGTTCAGAACACCGGGGAGCTGTTTTTT. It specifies CASSFQGVQNTGELFF.